The T cell receptor beta chain described here comes from a study of human thymus T cells (dated by TCRdb to the early 2020s). General notes on the study: The study described the TCR alpha and beta repertoires in under 10 infant thymus samples and a few matching peripheral blood samples. Donor ages ranged from roughly 7 to 250 days, and the cohort comprised 5 to 7 male and two female infants. Beyond this particular receptor, the publication reports: Usage of V and J gene segments appeared to be biased in both the thymic and the peripheral blood repertoires. On average, thymus samples yielded around 810,000 unique TCRB clonotypes, whereas blood samples yielded some 92,000. According to the related research, thymic TCR repertoires were highly overlapping among unrelated individuals.

Using the immunoSEQ multiplex PCR assay, the TCRB and TCRAD loci were amplified from a standardized quantity of quality-controlled genomic DNA. The amplicons spanned the V(D)J region and were long enough to cover the CDR3 and allow V and J genes to be identified. The amplicons were sequenced on an Illumina platform via the commercial immunoSEQ service. In the original analysis: Primer bias and sequencing errors were corrected using previously described methods, and TCRAD and TCRB definitions followed the IMGT database. immunoSEQ Analyzer 3.0 and VDJTools were used for repertoire analysis, which covered basic statistics, V/J segment usage, diversity estimates, rarefaction and pairwise overlap. Diversity was estimated using the Chao1, ChaoE, Efron-Thisted, Shannon and inverse Simpson indices, and was also estimated on datasets down-sampled to the size of the smallest sample. For repertoire overlap, CDR3 nucleotide sequence, V gene and J gene had to match strictly, and clustering was done by Jaccard-based multidimensional scaling. TCRdb obtained this table from immuneACCESS and retained in-frame rearrangements with V and J assigned. These tables miss some clones; where compared with another copy, unresolved V genes account for less than half of the shortfall, and the remainder is unexplained. V and J calls and clone size are given by that table; D and trimming were obtained from the DNA. Within this sample are 65,000 to 90,000 clones, with approximately 95% of them counted one time only. The ten biggest clones cover 0.03% to 0.035% of the sample.

Thymus tissue was collected as surgical resects that were removed during corrective cardiac surgery. Donors were immunologically healthy infants undergoing open corrective cardiac surgery for congenital heart defects in Finland. Thymocytes were mechanically released from the tissue and were stored as pellets of about 9-33 million cells at -70 degrees C. A QIAsymphony instrument was used to extract genomic DNA from frozen cell pellets. Deletion took 1 base off V and 6 bases off J, with a span of 3 bases between the germline ends. From a lookup of the germline V gene, CDR1 and CDR2 are LGHNA and YNFKEQ. From the cysteine up to the phenylalanine, the CDR3 has a length of 12 residues. Of the read, only the CDR3 DNA is kept; its 36 bases are in frame from base 1. Of note for this clone: What this receptor recognizes is not known. Per-base quality was not reported, and no clone a single base away is much larger than it.

Input material: thymus tissue. This sequence originates from a girl younger than two with a congenital heart defect but otherwise immunologically healthy. The V and J segments used are TRBV4-2 and TRBJ2-2, with an unclear D gene assignment. Here the CDR3 is given as CASSQASGELFF. The DNA reads as follows: TGTGCCAGCAGCCAAGCATCCGGGGAGCTGTTTTTT.